This T cell receptor (beta chain) was recorded in a study of blood T cell repertoires in COVID-19. For the study at large: COVID-19 samples from acute and convalescent phases originated in the United States, Italy and Spain. The analysed material was cDNA or gDNA that came from T cells, B-cell-depleted T cells, or PBMCs.

The CDR3 runs to 15 residues. Germline loops: CDR1 SGHRS, CDR2 YFSETQ. V shed 0 bases and J shed 5 bases, with 14 bases lying between them. Individuals aged roughly 18 to 100 years were recruited from roughly 22 US areas. In the 2 weeks before study entry, exposed participants met a COVID-19 case, which was PCR-confirmed or clinician-diagnosed. The table lists this clone with a count of one. Clones were sequenced by immunoSEQ multiplex PCR, and TCRdb holds only the in-frame ones, with some missing. The data contain roughly 240,000 clones, just under 90% of them singletons. The rearrangement links TRBV5-1 to TRBJ2-5; a weak D match, TRBD1 (5 bases). The material sequenced was PBMCs or T cells enriched from blood (not recorded which). The receptor comes from a man in his forties or fifties who had been exposed to COVID-19. CDR3 nucleotide sequence: TGCGCCAGCAGCTTGGCATTTGGGGCTGGGGAGACCCAGTACTTC. Translated: CASSLAFGAGETQYF.